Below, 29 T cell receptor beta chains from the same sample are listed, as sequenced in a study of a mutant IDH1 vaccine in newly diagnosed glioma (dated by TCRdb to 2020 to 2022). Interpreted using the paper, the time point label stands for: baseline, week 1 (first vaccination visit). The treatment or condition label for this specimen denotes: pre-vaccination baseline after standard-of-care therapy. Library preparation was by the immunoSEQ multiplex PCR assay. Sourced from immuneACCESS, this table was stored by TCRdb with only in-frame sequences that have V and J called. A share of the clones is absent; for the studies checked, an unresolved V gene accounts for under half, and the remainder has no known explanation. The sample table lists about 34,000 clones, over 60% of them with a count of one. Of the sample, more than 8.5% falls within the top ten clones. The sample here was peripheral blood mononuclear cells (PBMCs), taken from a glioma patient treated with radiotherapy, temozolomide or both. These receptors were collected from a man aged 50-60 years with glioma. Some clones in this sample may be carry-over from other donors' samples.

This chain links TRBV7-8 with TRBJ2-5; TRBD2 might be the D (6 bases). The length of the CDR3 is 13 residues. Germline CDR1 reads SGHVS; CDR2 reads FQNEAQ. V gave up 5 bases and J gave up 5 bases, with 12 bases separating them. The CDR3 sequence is CASSPPREETQYF. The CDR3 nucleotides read TGTGCCAGCAGCCCCCCCCGGGAGGAGACCCAGTACTTC.

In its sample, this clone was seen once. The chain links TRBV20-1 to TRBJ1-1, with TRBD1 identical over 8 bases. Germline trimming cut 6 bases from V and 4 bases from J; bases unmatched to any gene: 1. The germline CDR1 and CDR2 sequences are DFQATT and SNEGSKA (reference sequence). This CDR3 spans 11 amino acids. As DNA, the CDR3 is TGCAGTGCCAGGGGGCTCACTGAAGCTTTCTTT. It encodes CSARGLTEAFF.

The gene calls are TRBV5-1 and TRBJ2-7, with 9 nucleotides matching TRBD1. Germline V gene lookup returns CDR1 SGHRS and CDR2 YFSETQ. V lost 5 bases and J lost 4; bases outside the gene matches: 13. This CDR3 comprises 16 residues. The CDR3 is CASSSLPGQGFYEQYF. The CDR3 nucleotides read TGCGCCAGCAGTTCTCTTCCGGGACAGGGTTTTTACGAGCAGTACTTC. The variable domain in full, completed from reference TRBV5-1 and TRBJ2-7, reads KAGVTQTPRYLIKTRGQQVTLSCSPISGHRSVSWYQQTPGQGLQFLFEYFSETQRNKGNFPGRFSGRQFSNSRSEMNVSTLELGDSALYLCASSSLPGQGFYEQYFGPGTRLTVT.

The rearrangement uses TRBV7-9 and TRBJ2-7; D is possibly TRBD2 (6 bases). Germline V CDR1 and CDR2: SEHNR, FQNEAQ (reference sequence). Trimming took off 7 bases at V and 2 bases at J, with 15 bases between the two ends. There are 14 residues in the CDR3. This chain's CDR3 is CASIPGGSPYEQYF. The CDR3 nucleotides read TGTGCCAGCATCCCCGGGGGATCCCCCTACGAGCAGTACTTC.

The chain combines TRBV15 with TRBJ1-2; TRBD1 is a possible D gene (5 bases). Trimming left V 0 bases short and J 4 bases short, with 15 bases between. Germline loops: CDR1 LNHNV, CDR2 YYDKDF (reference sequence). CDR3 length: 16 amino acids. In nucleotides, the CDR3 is TGTGCCACCAGCAGAGAAGCGGGGGAGTTTGGCTATGGCTACACCTTC. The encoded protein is CATSREAGEFGYGYTF.

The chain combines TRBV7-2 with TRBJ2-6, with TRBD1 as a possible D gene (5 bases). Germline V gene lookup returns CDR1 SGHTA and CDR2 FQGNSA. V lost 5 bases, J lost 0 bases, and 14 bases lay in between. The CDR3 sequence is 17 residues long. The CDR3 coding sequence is TGTGCCAGCAGCACCCAGACAGTCGCCTCTGGGGCCAACGTCCTGACTTTC. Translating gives CASSTQTVASGANVLTF.

The CDR3: CASSLDVRNEQYF. The DNA of the CDR3 is TGTGCCAGCAGTTTAGACGTTCGTAACGAGCAGTACTTC. This chain uses TRBV14 with TRBJ2-7, with D unresolved. Germline V lookup: CDR1 SGHDN, CDR2 FVKESK. The CDR3 totals 13 residues. The V end lost 6 bases, the J end lost 5 bases, and 14 bases lay between the germline ends.

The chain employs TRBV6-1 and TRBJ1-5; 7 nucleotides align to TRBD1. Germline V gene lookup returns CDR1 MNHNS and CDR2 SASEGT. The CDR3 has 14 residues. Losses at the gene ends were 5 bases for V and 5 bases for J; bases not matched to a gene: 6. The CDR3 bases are TGTGCCAGCAGTATGGACAGGACCCATCAGCCCCAGCATTTT. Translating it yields CASSMDRTHQPQHF.

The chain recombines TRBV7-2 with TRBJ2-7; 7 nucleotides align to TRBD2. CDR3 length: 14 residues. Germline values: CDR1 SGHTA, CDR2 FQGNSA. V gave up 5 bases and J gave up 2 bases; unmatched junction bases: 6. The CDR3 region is CASSLTAGPYEQYF. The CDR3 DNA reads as TGTGCCAGCAGCCTCACAGCGGGACCCTACGAGCAGTACTTC.

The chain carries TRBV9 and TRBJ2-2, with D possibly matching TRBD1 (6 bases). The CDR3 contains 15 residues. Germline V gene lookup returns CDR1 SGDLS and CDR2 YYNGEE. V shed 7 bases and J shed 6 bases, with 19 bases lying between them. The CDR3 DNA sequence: TGTGCCAGCGGAGACAGGTTCCCGCGGTCCGGGGAGCTGTTTTTT. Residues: CASGDRFPRSGELFF.

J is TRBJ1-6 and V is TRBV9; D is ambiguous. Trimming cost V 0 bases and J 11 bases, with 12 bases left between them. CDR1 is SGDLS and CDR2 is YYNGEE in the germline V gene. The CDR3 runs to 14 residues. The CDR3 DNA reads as TGTGCCAGCAGCGTAGGGCTGCATGGGGCACCCCTCCACTTT. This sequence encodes CASSVGLHGAPLHF.

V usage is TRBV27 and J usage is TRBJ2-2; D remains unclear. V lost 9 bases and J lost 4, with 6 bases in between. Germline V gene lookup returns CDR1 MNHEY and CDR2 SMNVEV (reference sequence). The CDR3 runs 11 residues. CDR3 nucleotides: TGTGCCAGTGCGGCCACCGGGGAGCTGTTTTTT. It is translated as CASAATGELFF.

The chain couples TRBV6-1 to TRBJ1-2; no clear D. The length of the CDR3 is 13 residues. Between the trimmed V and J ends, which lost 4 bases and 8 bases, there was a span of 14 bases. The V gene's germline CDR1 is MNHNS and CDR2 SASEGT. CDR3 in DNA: TGTGCCAGCAGTGTCGGGTCGGTGGCGGGCTACACCTTC. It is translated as CASSVGSVAGYTF.

CDR3 region: CASSSLGGSVPHEQYF. DNA of the CDR3: TGTGCCAGCAGCTCTTTAGGTGGAAGTGTACCCCACGAGCAGTACTTC. V usage is TRBV7-6 and J usage is TRBJ2-7; no clear D gene. The germline gives CDR1 SGHVS, CDR2 FNYEAQ. The CDR3 length is 16 residues. V was trimmed by 4 bases and J by 5 bases, leaving 21 bases between them.

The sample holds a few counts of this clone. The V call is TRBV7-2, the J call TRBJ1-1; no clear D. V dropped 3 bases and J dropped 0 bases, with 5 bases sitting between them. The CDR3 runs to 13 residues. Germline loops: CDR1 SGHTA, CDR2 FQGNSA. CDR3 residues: CASSLSMNTEAFF. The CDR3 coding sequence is TGTGCCAGCAGCTTGTCTATGAACACTGAAGCTTTCTTT.

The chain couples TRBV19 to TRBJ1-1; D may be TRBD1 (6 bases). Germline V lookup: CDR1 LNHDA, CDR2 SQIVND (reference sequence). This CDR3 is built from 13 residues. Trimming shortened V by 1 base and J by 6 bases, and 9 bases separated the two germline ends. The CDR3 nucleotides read TGTGCCAGTAGTATAGTTGGACAGTCTGAAGCTTTCTTT. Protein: CASSIVGQSEAFF.

The CDR3 coding sequence is TGTGCCAGCGGCGTACGGGGGGGGACAGATACGCAGTATTTT. Amino acids: CASGVRGGTDTQYF. The rearrangement joins TRBV2 to TRBJ2-3, with 8 positions matching TRBD2. The trim removed 8 bases at V and 3 bases at J, leaving 7 bases unmatched. CDR3 length: 14 residues. Germline CDR1 SNHLY, CDR2 FYNNEI.

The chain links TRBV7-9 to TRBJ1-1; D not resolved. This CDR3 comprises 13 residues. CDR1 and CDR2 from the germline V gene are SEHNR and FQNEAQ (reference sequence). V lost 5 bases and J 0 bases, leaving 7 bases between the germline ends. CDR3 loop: CASSPRLNTEAFF. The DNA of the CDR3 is TGTGCCAGCAGCCCCAGATTGAACACTGAAGCTTTCTTT.

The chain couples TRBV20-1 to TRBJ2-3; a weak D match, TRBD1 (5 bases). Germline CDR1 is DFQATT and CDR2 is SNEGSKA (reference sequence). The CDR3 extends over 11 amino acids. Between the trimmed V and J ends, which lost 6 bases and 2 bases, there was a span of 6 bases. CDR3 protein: CSAGDTDTQYF. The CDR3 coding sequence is TGCAGTGCAGGGGACACAGATACGCAGTATTTT.

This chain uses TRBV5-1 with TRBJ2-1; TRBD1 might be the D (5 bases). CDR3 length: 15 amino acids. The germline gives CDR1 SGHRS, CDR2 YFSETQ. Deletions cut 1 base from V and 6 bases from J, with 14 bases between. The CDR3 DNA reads TGCGCCAGCAGCTTGACAGGTCTTGAAGGCAATGAGCAGTTCTTC. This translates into CASSLTGLEGNEQFF. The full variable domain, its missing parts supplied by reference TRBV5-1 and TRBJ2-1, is KAGVTQTPRYLIKTRGQQVTLSCSPISGHRSVSWYQQTPGQGLQFLFEYFSETQRNKGNFPGRFSGRQFSNSRSEMNVSTLELGDSALYLCASSLTGLEGNEQFFGPGTRLTVL.

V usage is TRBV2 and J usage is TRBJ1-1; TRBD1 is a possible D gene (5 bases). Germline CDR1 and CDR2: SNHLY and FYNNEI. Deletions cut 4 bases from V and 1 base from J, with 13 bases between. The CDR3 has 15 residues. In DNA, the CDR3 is TGTGCCAGCAGTGTGAGGGGAAGGGGGAACACTGAAGCTTTCTTT. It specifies CASSVRGRGNTEAFF.

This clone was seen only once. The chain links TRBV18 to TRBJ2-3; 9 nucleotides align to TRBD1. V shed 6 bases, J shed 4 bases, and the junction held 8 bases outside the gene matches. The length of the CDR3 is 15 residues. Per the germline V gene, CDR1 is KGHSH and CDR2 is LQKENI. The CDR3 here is CASSSRGQGPDTQYF. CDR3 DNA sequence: TGTGCCAGCTCGTCACGGGGACAGGGCCCAGATACGCAGTATTTT.

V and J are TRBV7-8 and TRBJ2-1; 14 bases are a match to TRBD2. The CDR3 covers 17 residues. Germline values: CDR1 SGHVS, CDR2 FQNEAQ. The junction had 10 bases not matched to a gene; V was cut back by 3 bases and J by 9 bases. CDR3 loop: CASSLPYGTSGRVEQFF. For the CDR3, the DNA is TGTGCCAGCAGCTTGCCTTATGGGACTAGCGGGAGAGTTGAGCAGTTCTTC.

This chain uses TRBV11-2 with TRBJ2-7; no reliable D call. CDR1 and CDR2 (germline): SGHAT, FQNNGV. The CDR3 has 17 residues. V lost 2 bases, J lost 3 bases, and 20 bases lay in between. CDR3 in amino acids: CASSLTSMSQIFYEQYF. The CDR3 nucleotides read TGTGCCAGCAGCTTAACTTCGATGAGTCAGATTTTCTACGAGCAGTACTTC.

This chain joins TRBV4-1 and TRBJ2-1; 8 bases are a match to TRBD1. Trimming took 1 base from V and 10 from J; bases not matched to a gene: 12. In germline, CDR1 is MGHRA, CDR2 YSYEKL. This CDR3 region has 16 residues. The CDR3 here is CASSQVLGTGQGEQFF. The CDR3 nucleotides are TGCGCCAGCAGCCAAGTTCTGGGGACAGGTCAGGGGGAGCAGTTCTTC.

The CDR3 region is CASSSRGLDEQFF. CDR3 nucleotide sequence: TGCGCCAGCAGCTCTAGGGGTCTCGATGAGCAGTTCTTC. This sequence joins TRBV5-1 and TRBJ2-1, with D maybe TRBD1 (5 bases). This CDR3 spans 13 amino acids. CDR1 is SGHRS and CDR2 is YFSETQ in the germline V gene. V lost 3 bases to trimming and J lost 8 bases, with 12 bases between them.

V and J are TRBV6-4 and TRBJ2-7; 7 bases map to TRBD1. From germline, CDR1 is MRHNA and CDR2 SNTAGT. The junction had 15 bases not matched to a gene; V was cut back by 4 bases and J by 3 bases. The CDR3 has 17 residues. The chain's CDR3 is CASSAPSGTAYFYEQYF. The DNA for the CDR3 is TGTGCCAGCAGTGCCCCTTCCGGGACAGCTTACTTCTACGAGCAGTACTTC.

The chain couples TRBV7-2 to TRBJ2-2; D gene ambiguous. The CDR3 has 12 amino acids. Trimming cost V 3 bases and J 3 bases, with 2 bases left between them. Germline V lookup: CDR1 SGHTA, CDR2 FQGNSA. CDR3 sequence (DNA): TGTGCCAGCAGCTTTGACACCGGGGAGCTGTTTTTT. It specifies CASSFDTGELFF.

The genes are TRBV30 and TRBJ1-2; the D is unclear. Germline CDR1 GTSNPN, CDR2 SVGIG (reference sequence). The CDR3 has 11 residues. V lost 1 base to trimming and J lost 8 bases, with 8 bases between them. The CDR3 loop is CAWSGGGGYTF. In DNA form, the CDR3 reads TGTGCCTGGAGTGGAGGAGGCGGCTACACCTTC.